This entry features one T cell receptor (beta chain) sequence. Sequenced by immunoSEQ multiplex PCR; TCRdb stores in-frame clones only, minus some. This repertoire shows some 39,000 clones, roughly 77% found once; its top ten account for approximately 26%. The data stem from a study of blood T cell repertoires in COVID-19. The CDR3 sequence is 16 residues long. Unmatched junction bases numbered 1, after V lost 3 bases and J lost 2 bases. Germline CDR1 reads SGHVS; CDR2 reads FQNEAQ. The chain recombines TRBV7-8 with TRBJ2-3; TRBD2 matches at 14 bases. This TCR was sampled from a man older than 75 with acute or convalescent COVID-19. Source material: peripheral blood. The CDR3 sequence is CASSLTSGRDTDTQYF. The CDR3, as DNA: TGTGCCAGCAGCTTGACTAGCGGGAGGGACACAGATACGCAGTATTTT. Based on the CDR3 plus reference TRBV7-8 and TRBJ2-3, the full variable domain is GAGVSQSPRYKVAKRGQDVALRCDPISGHVSLFWYQQALGQGPEFLTYFQNEAQLDKSGLPSDRFFAERPEGSVSTLKIQRTQQEDSAVYLCASSLTSGRDTDTQYFGPGTRLTVL.